This T cell receptor (beta chain) was found in a study of monozygotic twins with cystic fibrosis. Study-wide results and caveats: Nucleotide-identical clonotype sharing was significantly higher within monozygotic CF twin pairs than between unrelated CF individuals.

Germline V gene lookup returns CDR1 SEHNR and CDR2 FQNEAQ (reference sequence). There are 15 residues in the CDR3. Trimming left V 2 bases short and J 6 bases short, with 14 bases between. Profiling relied on immunoSEQ multiplex PCR, and the TCRdb table lists in-frame clones only, not all of them. The sample lists about 23,000 clones, over 95% occurring once. In the case of this clone: Its antigen is undetermined.

The sequence was collected from a girl between 10 and 17 years old with cystic fibrosis. Input material: blood. The chain recombines TRBV7-9 with TRBJ1-3, with D possibly being TRBD1 (5 bases). This CDR3 is CASSLWAGPKNTIYF. The CDR3 DNA reads TGTGCCAGCAGCTTATGGGCAGGGCCAAAAAACACCATATATTTT.